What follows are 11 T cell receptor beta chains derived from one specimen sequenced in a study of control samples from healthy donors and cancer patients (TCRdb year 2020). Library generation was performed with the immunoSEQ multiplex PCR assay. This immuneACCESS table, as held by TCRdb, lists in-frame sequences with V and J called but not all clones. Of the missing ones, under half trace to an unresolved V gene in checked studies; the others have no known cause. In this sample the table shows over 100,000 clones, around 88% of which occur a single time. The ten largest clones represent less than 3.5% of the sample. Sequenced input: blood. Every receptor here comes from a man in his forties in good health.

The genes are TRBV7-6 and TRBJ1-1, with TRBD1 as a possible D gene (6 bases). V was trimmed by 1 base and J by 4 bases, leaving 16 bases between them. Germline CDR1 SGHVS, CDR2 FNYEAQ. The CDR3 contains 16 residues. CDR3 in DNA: TGTGCCAGCAGCTTAGAGGTACAGGGTGGAGGCACTGAAGCTTTCTTT. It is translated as CASSLEVQGGGTEAFF. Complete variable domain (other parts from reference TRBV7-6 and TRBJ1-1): GAGVSQSPRYKVTKRGQDVALRCDPISGHVSLYWYRQALGQGPEFLTYFNYEAQQDKSGLPNDRFSAERPEGSISTLTIQRTEQRDSAMYRCASSLEVQGGGTEAFFGQGTRLTVV.

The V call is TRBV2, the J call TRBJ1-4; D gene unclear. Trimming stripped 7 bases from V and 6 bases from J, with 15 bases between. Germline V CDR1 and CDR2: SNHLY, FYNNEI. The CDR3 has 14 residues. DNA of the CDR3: TGTGCCAGCACCAACCGTCCGGGTGATGAAAAACTGTTTTTT. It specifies CASTNRPGDEKLFF.

DNA for the CDR3: TGCGCCAGCAGTGACATAGCGGGATATACGAGCAATGAGCAGTTCTTC. Protein: CASSDIAGYTSNEQFF. J is TRBJ2-1 and V is TRBV10-1, with 8 positions matching TRBD2. Per germline, CDR1 WNHNN and CDR2 SYGVQD (reference sequence). CDR3 size: 16 residues. With 3 bases clipped from V and 6 bases from J, the junction kept 10 bases outside the gene matches.

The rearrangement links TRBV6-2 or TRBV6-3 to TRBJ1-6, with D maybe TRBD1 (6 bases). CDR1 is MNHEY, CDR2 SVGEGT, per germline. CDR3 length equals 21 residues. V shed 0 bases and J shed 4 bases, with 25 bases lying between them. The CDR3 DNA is TGTGCCAGCAGTTACTCGCCCCACGAGGGGGGGCTCACTGGATATAATTCACCCCTCCACTTT. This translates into CASSYSPHEGGLTGYNSPLHF.

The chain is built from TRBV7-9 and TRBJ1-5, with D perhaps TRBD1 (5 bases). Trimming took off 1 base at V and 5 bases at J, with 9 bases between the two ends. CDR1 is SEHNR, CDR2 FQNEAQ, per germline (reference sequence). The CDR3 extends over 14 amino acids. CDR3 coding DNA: TGTGCCAGCAGCTTAGGACAGTCCTATCAGCCCCAGCATTTT. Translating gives CASSLGQSYQPQHF.

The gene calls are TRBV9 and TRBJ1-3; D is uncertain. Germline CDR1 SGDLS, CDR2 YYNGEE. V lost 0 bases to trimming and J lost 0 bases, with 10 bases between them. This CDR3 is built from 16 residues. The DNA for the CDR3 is TGTGCCAGCAGCGTAGGTGAGGGTATCTCTGGAAACACCATATATTTT. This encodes CASSVGEGISGNTIYF.

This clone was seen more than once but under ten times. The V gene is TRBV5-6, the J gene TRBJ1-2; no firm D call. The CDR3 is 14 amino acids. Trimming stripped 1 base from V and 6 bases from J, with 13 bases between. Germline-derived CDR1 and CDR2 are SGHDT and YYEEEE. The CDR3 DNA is TGTGCCAGCAGCTTGTTTCAGGCCCGGAATGGCTACACCTTC. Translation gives CASSLFQARNGYTF. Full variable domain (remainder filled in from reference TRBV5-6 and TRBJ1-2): DAGVTQSPTHLIKTRGQQVTLRCSPKSGHDTVSWYQQALGQGPQFIFQYYEEEERQRGNFPDRFSGHQFPNYSSELNVNALLLGDSALYLCASSLFQARNGYTFGSGTRLTVV.

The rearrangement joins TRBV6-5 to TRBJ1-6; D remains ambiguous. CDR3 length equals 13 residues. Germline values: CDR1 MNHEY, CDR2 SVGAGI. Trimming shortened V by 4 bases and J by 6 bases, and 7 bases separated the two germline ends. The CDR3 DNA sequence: TGTGCCAGCAGTTCCTACTTTAATTCACCCCTCCACTTT. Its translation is CASSSYFNSPLHF.

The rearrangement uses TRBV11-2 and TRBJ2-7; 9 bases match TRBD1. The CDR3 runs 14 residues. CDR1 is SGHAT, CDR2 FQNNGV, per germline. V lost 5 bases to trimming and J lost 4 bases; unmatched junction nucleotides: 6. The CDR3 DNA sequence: TGTGCCAGCAGCCTGGGACAGGGAGGGTACGAGCAGTACTTC. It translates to CASSLGQGGYEQYF.

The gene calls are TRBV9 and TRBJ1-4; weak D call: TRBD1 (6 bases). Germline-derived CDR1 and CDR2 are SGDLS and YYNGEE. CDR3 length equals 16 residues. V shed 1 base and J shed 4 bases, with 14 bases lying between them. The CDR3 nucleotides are TGTGCCAGCAGCGTAAGGGGGGGCCGAAGTAATGAAAAACTGTTTTTT. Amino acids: CASSVRGGRSNEKLFF. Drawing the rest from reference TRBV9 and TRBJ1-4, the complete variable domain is DSGVTQTPKHLITATGQRVTLRCSPRSGDLSVYWYQQSLDQGLQFLIQYYNGEERAKGNILERFSAQQFPDLHSELNLSSLELGDSALYFCASSVRGGRSNEKLFFGSGTQLSVL.

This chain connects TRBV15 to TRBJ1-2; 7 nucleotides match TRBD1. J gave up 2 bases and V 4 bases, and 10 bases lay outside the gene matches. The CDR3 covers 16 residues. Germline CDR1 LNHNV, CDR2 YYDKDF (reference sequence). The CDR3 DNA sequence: TGTGCCACCAGCACCCAAACCGGGACAGTAAACTATGGCTACACCTTC. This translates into CATSTQTGTVNYGYTF.